This TCR beta chain was retrieved from a study of cytomegalovirus exposure and HLA in healthy donors. PCR amplification relied on 60 Vbeta primers (plus 13 Jbeta primers). The assay was immunoSEQ multiplex PCR, and TCRdb's table has in-frame clones only and misses some. This repertoire comprises about 210,000 clones; its ten largest clones make up roughly 0.89%. The germline CDR1 and CDR2 sequences are SGHDT and YYEEEE. V lost 2 bases to trimming and J lost 4 bases, with 16 bases between them. The length of the CDR3 is 16 residues. The chain is built from TRBV5-6 and TRBJ1-5; the D gene is possibly TRBD1 (5 bases). Material: PBMCs. The TCR originated in a woman in her twenties or thirties in good health and CMV-seropositive. CDR3 sequence reads: CASSFPRDSKNQPQHF. As DNA, the CDR3 is TGTGCCAGCAGCTTTCCCCGGGACTCAAAGAATCAGCCCCAGCATTTT.